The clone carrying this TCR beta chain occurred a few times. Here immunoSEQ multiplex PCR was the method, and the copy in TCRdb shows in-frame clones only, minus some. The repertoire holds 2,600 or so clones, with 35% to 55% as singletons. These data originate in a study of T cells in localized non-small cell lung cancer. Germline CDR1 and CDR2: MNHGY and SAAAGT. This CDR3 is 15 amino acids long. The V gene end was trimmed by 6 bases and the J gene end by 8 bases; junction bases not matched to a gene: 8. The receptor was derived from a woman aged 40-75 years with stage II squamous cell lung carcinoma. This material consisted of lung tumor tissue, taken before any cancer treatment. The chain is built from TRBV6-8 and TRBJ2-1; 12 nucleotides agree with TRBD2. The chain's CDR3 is CASRELAGGIDEQFF. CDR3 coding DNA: TGTGCCAGCAGGGAACTAGCGGGAGGTATCGATGAGCAGTTCTTC.